This passage covers 21 T cell receptor beta chains from one sample sequenced in a study of post-analysis software for immune sequencing data. Study-level results: Higher frequency in patients than in controls was seen for a handful of TRBV segments, with TRBV5-6, TRBV5-1 and TRBV20-1 among them.

Included in the TCR beta cDNA libraries were unique molecular identifiers. Each CDR3 protein is one row after TCRdb ran MiXCR on the PCR reads. The sample contains approximately 630,000 distinct CDR3 sequences, approximately 59% of which appear only once. For these receptors, no antigen is known. The sequencing sample was made of blood. The source is a girl aged 2 to 10 with multiple sclerosis.

The CDR3 is CAISERSYTEAFF. The CDR3 region has the DNA TGTGCCATCAGTGAGAGGAGTTACACTGAAGCTTTCTTT. V and J are TRBV10-3 and TRBJ1-1; D gene ambiguous. This CDR3 region has 13 residues. Per the germline V gene, CDR1 is ENHRY and CDR2 is SYGVKD. V was trimmed by 2 bases and J by 3 bases, leaving 7 bases between them.

The chain carries TRBV12-3 or TRBV12-4 and TRBJ2-7; D remains unclear. The CDR3 contains 13 residues. With 3 bases removed from V and 4 bases from J, the gap between germline ends came to 10 bases. CDR3 sequence (DNA): TGTGCCAGCAGTTTGTCACAACTATACGAGCAGTACTTC. Protein: CASSLSQLYEQYF.

The chain couples TRBV20-1 to TRBJ2-7; 8 nucleotides line up with TRBD2. Trimming at V came to 0 bases and at J to 2 bases, leaving 12 bases not matched to a gene. CDR1 and CDR2 from the germline V gene are DFQATT and SNEGSKA (reference sequence). The length of the CDR3 is 17 residues. The CDR3 here is CSARDPGGPMGPYEQYF. CDR3 DNA sequence: TGCAGTGCTAGAGATCCGGGAGGGCCAATGGGGCCCTACGAGCAGTACTTC.

For the CDR3, the DNA is TGCGCCAGCCGACGGGGACAGGGGGCGGTGGAGACCCAGTACTTC. Translating it yields CASRRGQGAVETQYF. This chain uses TRBV5-1 with TRBJ2-5, with TRBD1 matching 12 bases. The trim removed 7 bases at V and 5 bases at J, leaving 9 bases unmatched. This CDR3 has 15 residues. The germline V gene has CDR1 SGHRS and CDR2 YFSETQ.

This clonotype was recorded only once. The chain links TRBV10-3 to TRBJ2-7; D is unresolved. Judging by the DNA end, TRBJ2-5 fits better; the J call may be wrong. CDR3 size: 15 residues. Germline CDR1 and CDR2: ENHRY and SYGVKD. CDR3 DNA sequence: TGTGCCATCAGTGAGTCAGGACCCGCGGATGAGACCCAGTACTTC. Amino acid sequence: CAISESGPADETQYF.

The V call is TRBV10-3, the J call TRBJ2-1; D not certain. This CDR3 is 16 amino acids long. Germline loops: CDR1 ENHRY, CDR2 SYGVKD. V shed 3 bases and J shed 10 bases, with 22 bases lying between them. The CDR3 sequence is CAISDIASRSSYEQFF. For the CDR3, the DNA is TGTGCCATCAGTGATATTGCCTCGAGAAGCTCCTACGAGCAGTTCTTC.

The CDR3 DNA reads TGCAGCGCGGCATCTCCCTGGAGGAGGGAGGCCCACAATGAGCAGTTCTTC. It codes for CSAASPWRREAHNEQFF. The genes are TRBV29-1 and TRBJ2-1; weak D call: TRBD2 (6 bases). The germline CDR1 and CDR2 sequences are SQVTM and ANQGSEA. V lost 7 bases to trimming and J lost 5 bases, with 27 bases between them. The CDR3 has 17 amino acids.

This clonotype was counted only a few times. The chain employs TRBV14 and TRBJ2-4; 14 nucleotides line up with TRBD2. The CDR3 length is 13 residues. The germline CDR1 and CDR2 sequences are SGHDN and FVKESK. The V and J ends lost 1 base and 14 bases, in that order; junction bases with no gene match: 1. DNA of the CDR3: TGTGCCAGCAGCCAAGTGGGACTAGCGGGAGAGTACTTC. Its translation: CASSQVGLAGEYF.

The chain recombines TRBV2 with TRBJ1-1; D gene uncertain. The CDR3 consists of 15 residues. Germline loops: CDR1 SNHLY, CDR2 FYNNEI. Trimming removed 0 bases at V and 4 bases at J, with 12 bases between. The CDR3 here is CASSEALQRGTEAFF. CDR3 in DNA: TGTGCCAGCAGTGAAGCTCTACAACGGGGCACTGAAGCTTTCTTT.

The CDR3 protein is CASSPRTGEQYF. Written as DNA, the CDR3 is TGTGCCAGCTCACCGAGGACAGGGGAGCAGTACTTC. V is TRBV18 and J is TRBJ2-7, with TRBD1 matching 8 bases. V lost 3 bases, J lost 7 bases, and 2 bases stayed unmatched. There are 12 residues in the CDR3. Germline V CDR1 and CDR2: KGHSH, LQKENI.

J is TRBJ2-5 and V is TRBV24-1, with D possibly matching TRBD1 (5 bases). V was trimmed by 0 bases and J by 2 bases, leaving 12 bases between them. The CDR3 extends over 16 amino acids. Germline V gene lookup returns CDR1 KGHDR and CDR2 SFDVKD. This CDR3 reads CATSDLTDSYQETQYF. The CDR3 DNA reads as TGTGCCACCAGTGATTTGACTGACAGCTATCAAGAGACCCAGTACTTC.

In this sample, this clonotype turned up once. The chain uses TRBV7-8 and TRBJ2-5, with D hard to call. V lost 1 base, J lost 5 bases, and 14 bases lay in between. The germline V gene has CDR1 SGHVS and CDR2 FQNEAQ. CDR3 length equals 15 residues. The CDR3 DNA sequence: TGTGCCAGCAGCTTAGGGGCAGTAACCGGTGAGACCCAGTACTTC. It translates to CASSLGAVTGETQYF.

The chain couples TRBV7-9 to TRBJ2-7; TRBD1 matches 9 bases. The V gene's germline CDR1 is SEHNR and CDR2 FQNEAQ (reference sequence). This CDR3 region has 14 residues. V shed 4 bases and J 12 bases; nucleotides not matched to a gene: 13. This chain's CDR3 is CASSSTGTGRFGYF. In DNA form, the CDR3 reads TGTGCCAGCAGCTCCACCGGGACAGGGCGTTTTGGGTACTTC.

The chain recombines TRBV7-9 with TRBJ2-3; tentatively, D is TRBD1 (6 bases). Germline V gene sequence: CDR1 SEHNR, CDR2 FQNEAQ (reference sequence). The CDR3 is 18 amino acids. V was cut by 5 bases and J by 4 bases, with 25 bases left in between. The CDR3 region has the DNA TGTGCCAGCAGCCTAACGCCACCGACAGGTTACAGTGCAGATACGCAGTATTTT. Encoded protein: CASSLTPPTGYSADTQYF.

This chain links TRBV7-9 with TRBJ2-1, with D possibly matching TRBD2 (5 bases). In germline, CDR1 is SEHNR, CDR2 FQNEAQ (reference sequence). The ends were cut back, 1 base at V and 4 bases at J, with 17 bases in the middle. The CDR3 sequence is 17 residues long. The CDR3 coding sequence is TGTGCCAGCAGCTTAGTTCCCGGGAAGGCACCTTACAATGAGCAGTTCTTC. It encodes CASSLVPGKAPYNEQFF.

V is TRBV7-2 and J is TRBJ2-5, with D possibly matching TRBD2 (6 bases). Trimming removed 2 bases at V and 5 bases at J, with 12 bases between. Per the germline V gene, CDR1 is SGHTA and CDR2 is FQGNSA. This CDR3 comprises 14 residues. CDR3 sequence (DNA): TGTGCCAGCAGCTTAAGAATTCGGGGGGAGACCCAGTACTTC. It codes for CASSLRIRGETQYF.

V gene TRBV6-5 combines with J gene TRBJ2-3; D uncertain. The CDR3 loop spans 14 amino acids. Trimming cost V 8 bases and J 3 bases, with 15 bases left between them. Germline V gives CDR1 MNHEY, CDR2 SVGAGI. The CDR3 loop reads CASRMAQPTDTQYF. The DNA for the CDR3 is TGTGCCAGCCGCATGGCACAGCCGACAGATACGCAGTATTTT.

The CDR3 DNA follows: TGTGCCATAGGGACTAGCGGGAGCTCCTACGAGCAGTACTTC. Its translation is CAIGTSGSSYEQYF. The chain recombines TRBV10-3 with TRBJ2-7; 14 nucleotides align to TRBD2. Unmatched junction bases numbered 1, after V lost 9 bases and J lost 0 bases. Looked up from germline, CDR1 is ENHRY and CDR2 is SYGVKD. The CDR3 has 14 residues.

The chain has TRBV4-1 and TRBJ1-1; no firm D call. CDR1 is MGHRA and CDR2 is YSYEKL in the germline V gene. This CDR3 is built from 15 residues. Trimming took 3 bases from V and 4 from J, leaving 15 bases between them. CDR3 coding DNA: TGCGCCAGCAGCCAGACCGTGGTCCTGCGCACTGAAGCTTTCTTT. This translates into CASSQTVVLRTEAFF.

V gene TRBV6-2 or TRBV6-3 combines with J gene TRBJ1-1, with 7 bases that match TRBD1. CDR3 length: 17 amino acids. Germline-derived CDR1 and CDR2 are MNHEY and SVGEGT. V was clipped by 0 bases and J by 4 bases; unmatched bases: 11. For the CDR3, the DNA is TGTGCCAGCAGTTACTCGACGTGGGACAGAGGTAGCACTGAAGCTTTCTTT. Amino acid sequence: CASSYSTWDRGSTEAFF.

V and J are TRBV29-1 and TRBJ1-1; possibly TRBD1 for D (5 bases). This CDR3 region has 17 residues. V lost 4 bases, J lost 5 bases, and 26 bases lay in between. Germline CDR1 and CDR2: SQVTM and ANQGSEA. In nucleotides, the CDR3 is TGCAGCGTTGTTTCCTTCGCCGGGCAGGGCAGCCGGACTGAAGCTTTCTTT. It encodes CSVVSFAGQGSRTEAFF.